This TCR beta chain was captured in a study of CD8+ T cells in alopecia areata. Across the study: At a dose of 5 to 10 mg twice daily, oral tofacitinib was given to treated patients. Among treated patients, severity was scored by affected scalp area percentage.

General observations from the study: Compared with normal scalp, lesional scalp had higher clonality and more expanded CD8+ clones.

Following RNA extraction, reverse transcription yielded cDNA that acted as the sequencing template. The table came from immunoSEQ multiplex PCR; TCRdb's copy has only in-frame clones and leaves some out. The repertoire holds 200,000 to 250,000 clones, with about two fifths as singletons. There are a few counts of this clone. Its antigen is currently unknown. The treatment was: oral pan-JAK inhibitor, 5-10 mg twice daily. The investigators collected lesional scalp punch biopsies and peripheral blood from alopecia areata patients. Per the germline V gene, CDR1 is SQVTM and CDR2 is ANQGSEA. Trimming took off 6 bases at V and 6 bases at J, with 12 bases between the two ends. CDR3 length: 11 residues.

This sequence joins TRBV29-1 and TRBJ2-7; D call uncertain. Specimen: CD4+ T cells sorted from blood, collected between weeks 30 and 35, from a patient treated with tofacitinib. The receptor's source is a human donor with alopecia areata. CDR3 in DNA: TGCAGCGTACGGCCAGGCGCCGAGCAGTACTTC. Encoded protein: CSVRPGAEQYF.